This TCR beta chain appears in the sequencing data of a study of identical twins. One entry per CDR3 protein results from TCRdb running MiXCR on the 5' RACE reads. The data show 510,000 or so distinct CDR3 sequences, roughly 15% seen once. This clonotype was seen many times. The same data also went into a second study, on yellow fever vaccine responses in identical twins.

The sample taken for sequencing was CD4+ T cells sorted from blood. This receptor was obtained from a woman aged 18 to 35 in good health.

The chain's CDR3 is CASSLAGLAGGNEQFF. DNA of the CDR3: TGCGCCAGCAGCTTGGCTGGCCTAGCGGGAGGAAATGAGCAGTTCTTC. This sequence joins TRBV5-1 and TRBJ2-1; 11 bases match TRBD2. Germline V CDR1 and CDR2: SGHRS, YFSETQ. The CDR3 has 16 residues. V dropped 0 bases and J dropped 7; count of bases not matched to a gene: 6.